This T cell receptor (beta chain) was profiled in a study of T-cell memory formation after mild COVID-19. This clonotype showed up many times. Its antigen is as yet unknown. Study-wide results and caveats: Balance between CD4 and CD8 was seen in clones contracting day 15 to 85, and a CD4+ lean was seen in later expanders.

TCRdb re-analysed the 5' RACE reads in MiXCR, keeping a single row per CDR3 protein. The repertoire holds about 290,000 distinct CDR3 sequences, with about a sixth as singletons. V lost 4 bases and J lost 0, with 15 bases in between. Germline V gene sequence: CDR1 LGHDT, CDR2 YNNKEL (reference sequence). The CDR3 contains 16 residues. The sequence derives from a man between 18 and 35 years old who had mild COVID-19 (a few samples of this study predate the infection). Cell type and time point are not known. The sample comprised PBMCs or a T cell subset sorted from them (not recorded which). This rearrangement joins TRBV3-1 to TRBJ1-2, with D perhaps TRBD1 (5 bases). The DNA for the CDR3 is TGTGCCAGCAGCCGATCGATCGGGGGAGCTAACTATGGCTACACCTTC. This translates into CASSRSIGGANYGYTF. Supplemented by reference TRBV3-1 and TRBJ1-2, the full variable domain reads DTAVSQTPKYLVTQMGNDKSIKCEQNLGHDTMYWYKQDSKKFLKIMFSYNNKELIINETVPNRFSPKSPDKAHLNLHINSLELGDSAVYFCASSRSIGGANYGYTFGSGTRLTVV.